This T cell receptor beta chain was identified during a study of cytomegalovirus exposure and HLA in healthy donors (dated 2017 in TCRdb). About the investigation overall: The 650 to 750 repertoires of the first cohort and the 95 to 150 validation repertoires were produced on the same platform, according to a later analysis. To predict cytomegalovirus infection status, the study brought together high-throughput TCR immunosequencing, statistical association of individual TCRs with disease status, and machine learning. The aim of the study was to test whether cataloging public T cell receptors could identify signatures of past pathogen exposure. Along with the roughly 700-subject first cohort, a separate validation cohort of around 110 different subjects was used. Overall study results and their limits: Across donors, most TCR sequences were observed very rarely, whereas some public TCRs were present in many individuals. The classifier was reported to diagnose cytomegalovirus status with high specificity and sensitivity in both the original cohort and the validation cohort. According to the authors, the approach could potentially be generalized to other disease states and immunological phenotypes. The validation cohort had no HLA typing available for a later analysis, so co-occurrence within that cohort was assessed over all 130 or so repertoires. A few of the identified cytomegalovirus-associated TCR beta chains were confirmed in vitro to be specific for cytomegalovirus antigens. In the study, 164 TCR beta chains were listed as associated with cytomegalovirus. A later analysis found that TCRs clustered in the first cohort also tended to co-occur in the roughly 120 validation repertoires, with more than 90% of cluster scores above 0.

This clone appeared a single time. The target of this receptor is not known. No quality values exist for individual bases; no much larger clone is one base distant. The donors were included in the validation cohort of 100 to 150 subjects, a group kept apart from the roughly 610-subject first cohort. The germline V gene (reference sequence) yields MNHEY for CDR1 and SMNVEV for CDR2. The CDR3 measures 12 amino acids from cysteine to phenylalanine. Just the 36-base CDR3 DNA is kept, in frame starting at base 1. V sheds 7 bases and J sheds 2 bases, leaving 6 bases between their ends. Libraries came from the immunoSEQ multiplex PCR assay. The authors' analysis ran thus. To diagnose cytomegalovirus status from the catalog of TCR beta chain sequences, a statistical classification framework was built. TCRdb took this table from immuneACCESS and kept in-frame rearrangements with V and J called. Such tables lack part of the clones; where checked against another copy, unresolved V genes explain under half of the gap, and the rest is unexplained. The D gene and trimming were derived from the DNA, and the V and J assignments and clone size from that table. Counted in this sample were more than 110,000 clones; 85% to 95% of them appeared once. The ten largest clones capture 1.5% to 2% of the sample.

The rearranged segments are TRBV27 and TRBJ1-5; the D gene remains uncertain. The clonotype comes from a man between 18 and 29 years old in good health and CMV-seropositive. Sequenced: PBMCs. The bases are TGTGCCAGCAAGTCAGGCAATCAGCCCCAGCATTTT. Translation gives CASKSGNQPQHF.